This record covers a single T cell receptor beta chain. Under the authors' procedure: Reference gene primers were amplified, and this amplification served to estimate nucleated cell counts. Sequencing was performed with immunoSEQ multiplex PCR; in TCRdb, only in-frame clones are kept and a portion is missing. V, J and clone size derive from that table, while D and trimming were established from the DNA sequence. The data hold about 50,000 clones, with approximately 83% observed a single time. This record comes from a study of blood T cell repertoires in COVID-19. Study summary: Whether acute or convalescent, the COVID-19 samples came from the United States, Italy and Spain. T cells, B-cell-depleted T cells, or PBMCs supplied cDNA or gDNA.

CDR3 length: 16 amino acids. The germline V and J ends were trimmed by 1 base and 4 bases, with 16 bases remaining between them. Looked up from germline, CDR1 is SGHRS and CDR2 is YFSETQ. The sample was peripheral blood. This receptor was obtained from a man aged 35 to 55 with acute or convalescent COVID-19. The chain combines TRBV5-1 with TRBJ2-3; D may be TRBD1 (5 bases). The CDR3 DNA reads as TGCGCCAGCAGCTTGAAGGTAGCAGGGATGGCAGATACGCAGTATTTT. Protein sequence: CASSLKVAGMADTQYF. The variable domain in full, with the rest retrieved from reference TRBV5-1 and TRBJ2-3, is KAGVTQTPRYLIKTRGQQVTLSCSPISGHRSVSWYQQTPGQGLQFLFEYFSETQRNKGNFPGRFSGRQFSNSRSEMNVSTLELGDSALYLCASSLKVAGMADTQYFGPGTRLTVL.